The 5 T cell receptor beta chains given below trace back to one sample, sequenced in a study of T cell changes during pregnancy in multiple sclerosis (dated 2019 in TCRdb). Libraries were prepared through the immunoSEQ multiplex PCR assay. TCRdb retrieved this table from immuneACCESS and kept in-frame rearrangements only. Not all clones are present; in checked studies, unresolved V genes account for under half, and no reason is known for the remainder. Within this sample are 57,000 or so clones, with about 90% of them counted one time only. The ten top clones hold 5% to 7.5% of the sample. This specimen consisted of peripheral blood, obtained in the third trimester of pregnancy. These receptors all stem from a female donor in good health, enrolled as a control in a pregnancy study.

The table lists this clone with a few counts. This chain joins TRBV9 and TRBJ2-3; D not resolved. The V gene lost 0 bases and the J gene lost 2 bases, with 4 bases spanning the gap. Germline V gene data show CDR1 as SGDLS and CDR2 as YYNGEE. CDR3 length: 13 residues. The CDR3 reads CASSVVFTDTQYF. The CDR3 DNA reads TGTGCCAGCAGCGTAGTCTTCACAGATACGCAGTATTTT.

The gene calls are TRBV7-6 and TRBJ2-7, with 9 positions matching TRBD1. Losses at the gene ends were 1 base for V and 6 bases for J; bases not matched to a gene: 1. The V gene's germline CDR1 is SGHVS and CDR2 FNYEAQ. The CDR3 sequence is 13 residues long. The chain's CDR3 is CASSLGQGGEQYF. DNA for the CDR3: TGTGCCAGCAGCTTAGGACAGGGGGGCGAGCAGTACTTC.

This chain links TRBV5-1 with TRBJ2-2, with D possibly being TRBD1 (6 bases). The V gene's germline CDR1 is SGHRS and CDR2 YFSETQ. This CDR3 has 13 amino acids. Trimming shortened V by 8 bases and J by 4 bases, and 12 bases separated the two germline ends. The CDR3, as DNA: TGCGCCAGTATCGAGGACAGCACCGGGGAGCTGTTTTTT. The encoded protein is CASIEDSTGELFF. Full variable domain (outside the CDR3, taken from reference TRBV5-1 and TRBJ2-2): KAGVTQTPRYLIKTRGQQVTLSCSPISGHRSVSWYQQTPGQGLQFLFEYFSETQRNKGNFPGRFSGRQFSNSRSEMNVSTLELGDSALYLCASIEDSTGELFFGEGSRLTVL.

The rearrangement links TRBV29-1 to TRBJ2-1; 13 bases agree with TRBD2. Losses at the gene ends were 1 base for V and 6 bases for J; bases not matched to a gene: 12. There are 18 residues in the CDR3. Germline V gene sequence: CDR1 SQVTM, CDR2 ANQGSEA. CDR3 sequence (DNA): TGCAGCGTTGAAGGTTGGACTAGCGGGAGCGGTCCTGGCAATGAGCAGTTCTTC. Protein product: CSVEGWTSGSGPGNEQFF.

The rearrangement joins TRBV11-2 to TRBJ2-7; tentatively, D is TRBD2 (5 bases). Germline CDR1 is SGHAT and CDR2 is FQNNGV. Trimming shortened V by 1 base and J by 2 bases, and 12 bases separated the two germline ends. There are 15 residues in the CDR3. The CDR3 DNA sequence: TGTGCCAGCAGCTTAGTCCGACTATCTCCCTACGAGCAGTACTTC. It is translated as CASSLVRLSPYEQYF.